This T cell receptor beta chain was found in a study of shared clonotypes between healthy human individuals. Study-level background: For every donor, three CD4 naive, three CD4 memory, two CD8 naive and one CD8 memory plates were used.

Caucasian adults living in Nashville, Tennessee, provided all samples. Trimming cost V 4 bases and J 7 bases, with 14 bases left between them. This CDR3 is 13 amino acids long. Germline assignment: CDR1 SGHRS and CDR2 YFSETQ. Study-level points and caveats: Non-shared clonotypes had lower generation probabilities than those shared by all four donors. In having few donors, the study represented limited genetic and exposure-history diversity.

TCRdb's table, derived via immunoSEQ multiplex PCR, lists solely in-frame clones and lacks some. The data show 1.4 million to 1.5 million clones, with roughly 96% seen just once and approximately 1.2% held by the top ten. Concerning this clone: The antigen is unknown.

Sample: naive CD4+ T cells sorted from blood. Subset: CD45RA+ positively selected. This clonotype originated in a man younger than 40 in good health. The V call is TRBV5-1, the J call TRBJ1-2; possible D gene TRBD1, 5 bases. The CDR3 DNA reads TGCGCCAGCAGCCCCGCGGGGGGGGGTGGCTACACCTTC. Protein sequence: CASSPAGGGGYTF.